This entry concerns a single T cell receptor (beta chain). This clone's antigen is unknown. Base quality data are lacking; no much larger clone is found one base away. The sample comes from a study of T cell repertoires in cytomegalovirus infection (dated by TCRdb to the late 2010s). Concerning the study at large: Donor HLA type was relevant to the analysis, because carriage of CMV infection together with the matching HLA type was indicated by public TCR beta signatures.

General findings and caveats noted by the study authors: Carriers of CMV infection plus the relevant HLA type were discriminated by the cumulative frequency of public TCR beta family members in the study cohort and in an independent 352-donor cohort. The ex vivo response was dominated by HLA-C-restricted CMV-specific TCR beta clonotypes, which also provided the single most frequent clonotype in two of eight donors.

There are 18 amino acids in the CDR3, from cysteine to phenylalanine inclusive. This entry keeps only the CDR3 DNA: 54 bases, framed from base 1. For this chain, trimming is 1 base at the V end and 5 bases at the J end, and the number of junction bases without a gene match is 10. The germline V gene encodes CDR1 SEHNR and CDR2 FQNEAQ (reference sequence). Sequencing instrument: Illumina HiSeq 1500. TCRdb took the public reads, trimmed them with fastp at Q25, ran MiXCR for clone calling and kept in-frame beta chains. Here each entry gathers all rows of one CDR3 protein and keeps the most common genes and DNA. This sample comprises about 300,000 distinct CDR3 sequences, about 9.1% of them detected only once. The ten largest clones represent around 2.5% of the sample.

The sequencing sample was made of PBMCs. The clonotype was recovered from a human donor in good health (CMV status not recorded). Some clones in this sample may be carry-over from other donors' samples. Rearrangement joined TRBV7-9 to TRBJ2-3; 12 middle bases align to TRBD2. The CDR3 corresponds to CASSLEATSGGPRDTQYF. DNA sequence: TGTGCCAGCAGCTTAGAAGCGACTAGCGGGGGCCCAAGAGATACGCAGTATTTT.